Listed below are T cell receptor beta chains from one sample, sequenced in a study of control samples from healthy donors and cancer patients. Only in-frame clones appear in the TCRdb table, and some are missing; sequencing was by immunoSEQ multiplex PCR. The repertoire holds some 65,000 clones, over 65% seen once, with approximately 2.8% in the top ten. The sequenced material came from PBMCs. The receptors stem from a woman aged 45 to 65 with lung cancer. The CDR3 runs from the conserved cysteine through the conserved F or W. The order of the fields is J gene, D gene, V gene, clone size, CDR3 DNA, CDR3 protein. A D gene is named only where the DNA matches it firmly. Expanded clones are given a class, and other clones once, few, many or no size at all.

TRBJ1-5 | NA | TRBV28 | NA | TGTGCCAGCAGTTCCGCCGGGGGTAATCAGCCCCAGCATTTT | CASSSAGGNQPQHF
TRBJ2-7 | NA | TRBV13 | NA | TGTGCCAGCAGCTTAAATTCTCGCGAGCAGTACTTC | CASSLNSREQYF
TRBJ1-4 | NA | TRBV27 | NA | TGTGCCAGCAGTTTACACCTAAATGAAAAACTGTTTTTT | CASSLHLNEKLFF
TRBJ2-3 | NA | TRBV10-3 | NA | TGTGCCATCAGTGAACGATTATATACGCAGTATTTT | CAISERLYTQYF
TRBJ2-7 | TRBD1 | TRBV28 | few | TGTGCCAGCAGTCTAAACGGACAGGGTAGGGAGCAGTACTTC | CASSLNGQGREQYF
TRBJ1-6 | NA | TRBV7-6 | NA | TGTGCCAGCAGCTTAGAGGCCAATTCACCCCTCCACTTT | CASSLEANSPLHF
TRBJ1-2 | TRBD1 | TRBV9 | NA | TGTGCCAGCAGCACAGGGGGCTGTCAGGGCTACACCTTC | CASSTGGCQGYTF
TRBJ1-5 | NA | TRBV7-6 | once | TGTGCCAGCAGCTTAGATTCTTTTCAGCCCCAGCATTTT | CASSLDSFQPQHF
TRBJ2-7 | NA | TRBV6-2/TRBV6-3 | many | TGTGCCAGCAGTCCCCCCTGGGAAGACGAGCAGTACTTC | CASSPPWEDEQYF
TRBJ2-3 | NA | TRBV21-1 | few | TGTGCCAGCAGCAAAGCCCCCCAGGCTAGCACAGATACGCAGTATTTT | CASSKAPQASTDTQYF
TRBJ2-1 | NA | TRBV18 | NA | TGTGCCAGCTCAGGACTGTACAATGAGCAGTTCTTC | CASSGLYNEQFF
TRBJ2-3 | NA | TRBV25-1 | NA | TGTGCCAGAATTCATGGGTTTGGCACAGATACGCAGTATTTT | CARIHGFGTDTQYF
TRBJ2-5 | NA | TRBV15 | NA | TGTGCCACCAGCCCCGTCCCACAAGAGACCCAGTACTTC | CATSPVPQETQYF
TRBJ2-3 | TRBD2 | TRBV19 | NA | TGTGCCAGTAGTAGGGGAGGGAGCACAGATACGCAGTATTTT | CASSRGGSTDTQYF
TRBJ1-1 | TRBD1 | TRBV9 | NA | TGTGCCAGCAGCGTGACAGGGCTAAACACTGAAGCTTTCTTT | CASSVTGLNTEAFF
TRBJ2-7 | NA | TRBV27 | NA | TGTGCCAGCAGCCAAGACCGGGGCTATTCTTACGAGCAGTACTTC | CASSQDRGYSYEQYF
TRBJ1-2 | TRBD1 | TRBV11-3 | NA | TGTGCCAGCAGCCCGGACAGGGACTATGGCTACACCTTC | CASSPDRDYGYTF
TRBJ2-7 | NA | TRBV5-6 | NA | TGTGCCAGCAGCACTAGGACCTACGAGCAGTACTTC | CASSTRTYEQYF
TRBJ1-2 | NA | TRBV28 | NA | TGTGCCAGCAGTTACAGGGATGAGGGATATGGCTACACCTTC | CASSYRDEGYGYTF
TRBJ2-3 | TRBD2 | TRBV7-6 | NA | TGTGCCAGCAGCTTACGGGTAGCGGGGACAGATACGCAGTATTTT | CASSLRVAGTDTQYF
TRBJ2-1 | NA | TRBV3-1/TRBV3-2 | NA | TGTGCCAGCAGCCAAGTGGGGGGCAGGGGATACAATGAGCAGTTCTTC | CASSQVGGRGYNEQFF
TRBJ1-5 | NA | TRBV12-3/TRBV12-4 | NA | TGTGCCAGCAGAACGACAGGAAATCAGCCCCAGCATTTT | CASRTTGNQPQHF
TRBJ1-1 | NA | TRBV12-3/TRBV12-4 | NA | TGTGCCAGCAGTTTACGGGAGGACACTGAAGCTTTCTTT | CASSLREDTEAFF
TRBJ2-3 | TRBD1 | TRBV10-3 | few | TGTGCCATCAGTGAGTCAAGGACAGGGACGACAGATACGCAGTATTTT | CAISESRTGTTDTQYF
TRBJ2-1 | NA | TRBV9 | few | TGTGCCAGCAGCGTGGGGGGACAGTCCAATGAGCAGTTCTTC | CASSVGGQSNEQFF
TRBJ1-4 | NA | TRBV7-9 | NA | TGTGCCAGCAGCTTAGGGATAAGAGAAAAACTGTTTTTT | CASSLGIREKLFF
TRBJ2-2 | NA | TRBV9 | NA | TGTGCCAGCAGCGTCAGCCTCGCGGCGGGGGCCCAATACGGGGAGCTGTTTTTT | CASSVSLAAGAQYGELFF
TRBJ2-2 | NA | TRBV10-3 | few | TGTGCCATCAGTCAACAGGGGGGGACGAACACCGGGGAGCTGTTTTTT | CAISQQGGTNTGELFF
TRBJ2-1 | NA | TRBV13 | NA | TGTGCCAGCAGCCCCCCTGGGTTAGAGGAGCAGTTCTTC | CASSPPGLEEQFF
TRBJ1-5 | TRBD1 | TRBV7-2 | NA | TGTGCCAGCAGCCCAGGGACAGTGAGAAATCAGCCCCAGCATTTT | CASSPGTVRNQPQHF
TRBJ2-7 | NA | TRBV7-9 | NA | TGTGCCAGCAGCCCAAGACCATTCTACGAGCAGTACTTC | CASSPRPFYEQYF
TRBJ1-1 | NA | TRBV18 | few | TGTGCCAGCTCACCATTGAAGGGGAGATCTGAAGCTTTCTTT | CASSPLKGRSEAFF
TRBJ2-2 | TRBD2 | TRBV28 | NA | TGTGCCAGCAGTGCGCGGGGGTTCAGCGGGGAGCTGTTTTTT | CASSARGFSGELFF
TRBJ1-6 | NA | TRBV19 | NA | TGTGCCAGTAGTCTCGAAGGGGTTTCCTATAATTCACCCCTCCACTTT | CASSLEGVSYNSPLHF
TRBJ1-2 | NA | TRBV5-4 | NA | TGTGCCAGCAGCTTATGGCAGGGACCTGATCATGGCTACACCTTC | CASSLWQGPDHGYTF
TRBJ2-2 | NA | TRBV10-3 | NA | TGTGCCATCAAGGAGGAGTTCGCGAACACCGGGGAGCTGTTTTTT | CAIKEEFANTGELFF
TRBJ2-5 | TRBD1 | TRBV10-2 | NA | TGCGCCAGCAGTGGATCCCCGGGACAGGGAGAGACCCAGTACTTC | CASSGSPGQGETQYF
TRBJ1-1 | NA | TRBV18 | NA | TGTGCCAGCTCACCGGTTGGCACTGAAGCTTTCTTT | CASSPVGTEAFF
TRBJ2-7 | NA | TRBV27 | NA | TGTGCCAGCAGTTTATCCGAGCAGTACTTC | CASSLSEQYF
TRBJ2-5 | NA | TRBV11-2 | NA | TGTGCCAGCAGCTTAGGGCCCGGAGAGACCCAGTACTTC | CASSLGPGETQYF
TRBJ2-6 | NA | TRBV9 | few | TGTGCCAGCAGCGTGCCCGGGGCCAACGTCCTGACTTTC | CASSVPGANVLTF
TRBJ1-1 | NA | TRBV10-1 | NA | TGCGCCAGCAGTGATAATCCGAACACTGAAGCTTTCTTT | CASSDNPNTEAFF
TRBJ1-1 | TRBD1 | TRBV27 | once | TGTGCCAGCAGTCAAACAGGGGCCACTGAAGCTTTCTTT | CASSQTGATEAFF
TRBJ1-2 | TRBD1 | TRBV24-1 | NA | TGTGCCACCAGTGATTCAAAAATCGACAGGGGGGACTATGGCTACACCTTC | CATSDSKIDRGDYGYTF
TRBJ1-5 | NA | TRBV27 | few | TGTGCCAGCAGTTTTACAGGTCCCAATCAGCCCCAGCATTTT | CASSFTGPNQPQHF
TRBJ1-1 | NA | TRBV7-8 | NA | TGTGCCAGCAGCTTAGAGGCTGAAGCTTTCTTT | CASSLEAEAFF
TRBJ1-6 | TRBD1 | TRBV27 | NA | TGTGCCAGCAGTTCCTATGTTTCCGGGACAGGGAATTCACCCCTCCACTTT | CASSSYVSGTGNSPLHF
TRBJ1-1 | NA | TRBV2 | NA | TGTGCCAGCGATCTTACAGGGATGAACACTGAAGCTTTCTTT | CASDLTGMNTEAFF
TRBJ1-2 | TRBD1 | TRBV10-3 | NA | TGTGCCATCAGTGAAGACAGGGCTGGCTACACCTTC | CAISEDRAGYTF
TRBJ1-5 | NA | TRBV4-3 | NA | TGCGCCAGCAGCCAAGGGACCAATGGGCCCCAGCATTTT | CASSQGTNGPQHF
TRBJ2-7 | TRBD1 | TRBV2 | NA | TGTGCCAGCAGTGAAGCGCTTCACAGGGGGTACGAGCAGTACTTC | CASSEALHRGYEQYF
TRBJ2-3 | TRBD1 | TRBV6-5 | NA | TGTGCCGGTGGACAGGGGAGGTCAGATACGCAGTATTTT | CAGGQGRSDTQYF